This T cell receptor beta chain was observed in a study of blood T cell repertoires in COVID-19. For the study at large: In each case, the material was cDNA or gDNA derived from T cells, B-cell-depleted T cells, or PBMCs.

Donors were grouped by their self-reported clinical history. TCRdb's copy holds only in-frame clones and misses some; the assay was immunoSEQ multiplex PCR. The table shows about 400,000 clones, with nearly 90% occurring only once. CDR3 size: 15 residues. CDR1 is SGHVS, CDR2 FQNEAQ, per germline. The J segment lost 4 bases and the V segment lost 4 bases, leaving 7 bases of the junction unmatched. The sequencing sample was made of PBMCs or T cells enriched from blood (not recorded which). The TCR was taken from a woman aged 25 to 45 who had recovered from COVID-19. V and J are TRBV7-8 and TRBJ1-5; 7 bases match TRBD1. CDR3 nucleotides: TGTGCCAGCAGCTCCCGGACAGGCCAAAATCAGCCCCAGCATTTT. Residues: CASSSRTGQNQPQHF.